These 24 T cell receptor beta chains share one sample of origin, sequenced in a study of CD8+CD57+ T cells in acquired aplastic anemia. Genomic DNA, the template, was used for profiling of the TCR beta VDJ and CDR3. Using its own MiXCR run on the reads, TCRdb lists one record per CDR3 protein. The table records 400,000 to 450,000 distinct CDR3 sequences, about two thirds of them present only once. Sequencing was carried out using sorted CD4+, CD8+, or CD8+CD57+ T cells (not recorded which) from PBMCs. The receptors were sampled from a human donor in good health, serving as a control.

This clonotype was detected many times. The V and J genes are TRBV5-1 and TRBJ1-3, with 9 positions matching TRBD1. The CDR3 has 15 residues. CDR1 SGHRS and CDR2 YFSETQ come from the germline V gene. The V segment lost 0 bases and the J segment 9 bases; nucleotides outside the gene matches: 7. The chain's CDR3 is CASSLGGQGDGTIYF. As DNA, the CDR3 is TGCGCCAGCAGCTTGGGGGGACAGGGCGACGGCACCATATATTTT.

This clonotype was seen a handful of times. The chain is built from TRBV11-3 and TRBJ2-2; 10 positions agree with TRBD1. There are 18 residues in the CDR3. Per germline, CDR1 SGHNT and CDR2 YENEEA. With V trimmed by 0 bases and J by 4 bases, 8 bases remained unmatched. The CDR3 nucleotides read TGTGCCAGCAGCTTAGATCAAGTTGGGACAGGGGCCACCGGGGAGCTGTTTTTT. This encodes CASSLDQVGTGATGELFF.

The chain recombines TRBV2 with TRBJ2-1; TRBD1 matches 9 bases. Per the germline V gene, CDR1 is SNHLY and CDR2 is FYNNEI. The J segment lost 6 bases and the V segment lost 4 bases, leaving 13 bases of the junction unmatched. The CDR3 length is 17 residues. CDR3 sequence: CASSGSVGGTGSNEQFF. CDR3 DNA sequence: TGTGCCAGCAGTGGTAGCGTAGGGGGGACAGGGAGCAATGAGCAGTTCTTC.

This clonotype was detected ten times or more. This chain uses TRBV19 with TRBJ1-2, with TRBD1 matching 7 bases. The CDR3 has 13 amino acids. Looked up from germline, CDR1 is LNHDA and CDR2 is SQIVND (reference sequence). V was clipped by 4 bases and J by 3 bases; unmatched bases: 2. In nucleotides, the CDR3 is TGTGCCAGTAGTACGGGACAGTACTATGGCTACACCTTC. This sequence encodes CASSTGQYYGYTF.

The chain carries TRBV7-2 and TRBJ2-7; D might be TRBD1 (6 bases). The V gene lost 4 bases and the J gene lost 13 bases, with 26 bases spanning the gap. Germline V lookup: CDR1 SGHTA, CDR2 FQGNSA. The CDR3 has 15 amino acids. This chain's CDR3 is CASSSQGDTEAFFYF. The CDR3 nucleotides read TGTGCCAGCAGCTCCCAAGGGGACACTGAAGCTTTCTTTTACTTC. The complete variable domain, with remaining parts taken from reference TRBV7-2 and TRBJ2-7, reads GAGVSQSPSNKVTEKGKDVELRCDPISGHTALYWYRQSLGQGLEFLIYFQGNSAPDKSGLPSDRFSAERTGGSVSTLTIQRTQQEDSAVYLCASSSQGDTEAFFYFGPGTRLTVT.

V usage is TRBV7-9 and J usage is TRBJ2-1, with TRBD2 matching over 11 bases. Germline V gene lookup returns CDR1 SEHNR and CDR2 FQNEAQ (reference sequence). The V segment lost 4 bases and the J segment 4 bases; nucleotides outside the gene matches: 6. The length of the CDR3 is 16 residues. In DNA form, the CDR3 reads TGTGCCAGCAGCTCCACATTAGCGGGGGGGTACAATGAGCAGTTCTTC. This codes for CASSSTLAGGYNEQFF.

The chain links TRBV15 to TRBJ2-4; D not resolved. With 0 bases removed from V and 9 bases from J, the gap between germline ends came to 9 bases. The CDR3 runs 13 residues. Germline assignment: CDR1 LNHNV and CDR2 YYDKDF (reference sequence). CDR3 DNA: TGTGCCACCAGCAGAGATCAATTGGGCATTCAGTACTTC. Amino acid sequence: CATSRDQLGIQYF.

The rearrangement uses TRBV12-3 or TRBV12-4 and TRBJ2-7, with D perhaps given as TRBD1 or TRBD2 (5 bases each). Trimming left V 4 bases short and J 3 bases short, with 16 bases between. The CDR3 loop spans 15 amino acids. In DNA, the CDR3 is TGTGCCAGCAGTTATCGCTCGGGACGGAACTACGAGCAGTACTTC. It codes for CASSYRSGRNYEQYF.

This clonotype was picked up one time. A junction boundary mismatches the germline segment, possibly from a read error. This chain uses TRBV2 with TRBJ2-7; D is uncertain. Germline CDR1 SNHLY, CDR2 FYNNEI. The CDR3 is 16 residues long. CDR3 in DNA: TGCGCCAGCAGCCCAACGGGTGCGGCCCTCTCCTACGAGCAGTACTTC. Translated: CASSPTGAALSYEQYF.

This clonotype has only one observation. The V and J genes are TRBV7-3 and TRBJ1-5; D may be TRBD1 (5 bases). The V end was cut by 5 bases, the J end by 10 bases, with 27 bases between. The germline CDR1 and CDR2 sequences are SGHTA and FQGTGA. CDR3 length: 17 amino acids. In DNA, the CDR3 is TGTGCCAGCAGCAGAGGTAGGGGAGGGGAAACGAATCTTCCCCAGCATTTT. Translation gives CASSRGRGGETNLPQHF.

The chain joins TRBV7-2 to TRBJ2-5, with TRBD1 matching over 7 bases. This CDR3 is built from 17 residues. From germline, CDR1 is SGHTA and CDR2 FQGNSA. V dropped 10 bases and J dropped 4; count of bases not matched to a gene: 21. For the CDR3, the DNA is TGTGCCACGTGGTGGGACAGACTAACTAGAACGTCAGAGACCCAGTACTTC. Translating gives CATWWDRLTRTSETQYF.

Concerning this clonotype: The conserved final phenylalanine or tryptophan is absent from the CDR3, which likely points to a read error. The limits of the CDR3 on the DNA are not certain, so only TCRdb's listed CDR3 is given. This chain joins TRBV9 and TRBJ2-7; the listed D gene, TRBD2, was not tested against the DNA. The germline V gene encodes CDR1 SGDLS and CDR2 YYNGEE. The CDR3 numbers 13 amino acids, ends counted. This chain's CDR3 is CASSKTLAGVTDI.

In regard to this clonotype: Compared with germline, one end of the junction differs, possibly owing to a read error. V usage is TRBV7-2 and J usage is TRBJ1-5; D is uncertain. The CDR3 consists of 14 residues. Per germline, CDR1 SGHTA and CDR2 FQGNSA. This CDR3 is CASSLVARSSYQQF. The CDR3 DNA follows: TGTGCCAGCAGCTTAGTAGCACGAAGCTCCTACCAGCAATTT. Full variable domain (missing parts from reference TRBV7-2 and TRBJ1-5): GAGVSQSPSNKVTEKGKDVELRCDPISGHTALYWYRQSLGQGLEFLIYFQGNSAPDKSGLPSDRFSAERTGGSVSTLTIQRTQQEDSAVYLCASSLVARSSYQQFGDGTRLSIL.

This sequence joins TRBV30 and TRBJ2-2; unclear D gene. Trimming stripped 3 bases from V and 1 base from J, with 9 bases between. Germline V gene sequence: CDR1 GTSNPN, CDR2 SVGIG (reference sequence). This CDR3 comprises 14 residues. The CDR3 sequence is CAWRSGVNTGELFF. The CDR3 DNA is TGTGCCTGGAGGAGTGGGGTGAACACCGGGGAGCTGTTTTTT.

This chain connects TRBV5-1 to TRBJ1-4; maybe TRBD1 (6 bases). V lost 1 base and J 16 bases, leaving 14 bases between the germline ends. The CDR3 spans 12 residues. Per germline, CDR1 SGHRS and CDR2 YFSETQ. CDR3 in amino acids: CASSLFDRISFF. The CDR3 coding sequence is TGCGCCAGCAGCTTGTTTGACAGGATCTCGTTTTTT.

The chain employs TRBV20-1 and TRBJ1-1, with D possibly being TRBD1 (6 bases). The ends were cut back, 3 bases at V and 9 bases at J, with 17 bases in the middle. CDR3 length: 13 residues. Germline CDR1 DFQATT, CDR2 SNEGSKA (reference sequence). CDR3 sequence reads: CSASTGIGEQAFF. The CDR3, as DNA: TGCAGTGCTAGCACAGGGATTGGGGAGCAAGCTTTCTTT.

The chain is built from TRBV3-2 and TRBJ2-1; the D call in the table, TRBD1, was not verified against the DNA. TRBV3-2 is noted as a pseudogene. The CDR3 has 14 residues. The CDR3, as DNA: TGTGCCAGCAGCGTACAGGGGGCGAGCAATGAGCAGTTCTTC. Residues: CASSVQGASNEQFF.

The CDR3 DNA is TGTACCATCGGTATGCGGGGACAAGAGACCCAGTACTTC. Amino acids: CTIGMRGQETQYF. The chain is built from TRBV2 and TRBJ2-5; TRBD2 is a possible D gene (6 bases). Germline V gene sequence: CDR1 SNHLY, CDR2 FYNNEI. The CDR3 totals 13 residues. The whole variable domain, filled in from reference TRBV2 and TRBJ2-5, reads EPEVTQTPSHQVTQMGQEVILRCVPISNHLYFYWYRQILGQKVEFLVSFYNNEISEKSEIFDDQFSVERPDGSNFTLKIRSTKLEDSAMYFCTIGMRGQETQYFGPGTRLLVL.

Concerning this clonotype: Without the conserved terminal phenylalanine or tryptophan, this CDR3 likely stems from a read error. No DNA is shown, since the ends of the CDR3 on it are uncertain; the CDR3 is the one TCRdb lists. This chain connects TRBV19 to TRBJ2-3; the table names TRBD1, a call not compared with the DNA. Counting both end residues, the CDR3 totals 16 amino acids. Looked up from germline, CDR1 is LNHDA and CDR2 is SQIVND (reference sequence). This CDR3 reads CASSPLDRETQYFGPV.

The chain is built from TRBV7-6 and TRBJ2-5, with 8 bases aligning to TRBD1. CDR3 length equals 13 residues. Germline V gene sequence: CDR1 SGHVS, CDR2 FNYEAQ. V lost 5 bases to trimming and J lost 12 bases; unmatched junction nucleotides: 11. CDR3 sequence: CASSLTGAGNKYF. The CDR3 region has the DNA TGTGCCAGCAGCCTGACAGGGGCGGGGAACAAGTACTTC.

A remark on this clonotype: The conserved phenylalanine or tryptophan normally closing the CDR3 is absent here, so this likely arose from a read error. The DNA is left out, because the CDR3 cannot be placed on it with certainty; the CDR3 is given as TCRdb lists it. The CDR3 region is CASSVRTL. The rearrangement joins TRBV9 to TRBJ2-7. Germline CDR1 is SGDLS and CDR2 is YYNGEE. The CDR3 is made up of 8 amino acids, end residues included.

The rearrangement uses TRBV25-1 and TRBJ2-1; 9 bases match TRBD2. The CDR3 sequence is 13 residues long. Unmatched junction bases numbered 5, after V lost 6 bases and J lost 8 bases. Germline CDR1 and CDR2: MGHDK and SYGVNS. The CDR3 sequence is CASRGSGGDEQFF. In DNA form, the CDR3 reads TGTGCCAGCAGGGGTAGCGGGGGCGATGAGCAGTTCTTC. The full variable domain, rest sourced from reference TRBV25-1 and TRBJ2-1, is EADIYQTPRYLVIGTGKKITLECSQTMGHDKMYWYQQDPGMELHLIHYSYGVNSTEKGDLSSESTVSRIRTEHFPLTLESARPSHTSQYLCASRGSGGDEQFFGPGTRLTVL.

This chain links TRBV13 with TRBJ1-2; D is ambiguous. From germline, CDR1 is PRHDT and CDR2 FYEKMQ (reference sequence). V was cut by 3 bases and J by 8 bases, with 13 bases left in between. CDR3 size: 13 residues. Written as DNA, the CDR3 is TGTGCCAGCAGCTTCGAGGCTGGCCGAGGCTACACCTTC. Translation gives CASSFEAGRGYTF. Combining the CDR3 with reference TRBV13 and TRBJ1-2 gives the whole variable domain AAGVIQSPRHLIKEKRETATLKCYPIPRHDTVYWYQQGPGQDPQFLISFYEKMQSDKGSIPDRFSAQQFSDYHSELNMSSLELGDSALYFCASSFEAGRGYTFGSGTRLTVV.

In this sample, this clonotype turned up many times. The genes are TRBV6-2 or TRBV6-3 and TRBJ1-5; D not certain. The CDR3 sequence is 15 residues long. Germline lookup yields CDR1 MNHEY and CDR2 SVGEGT. The V and J ends lost 2 bases and 1 base respectively, with 9 bases between them. The CDR3 reads CASSYPGWSNQPQHF. The CDR3 DNA sequence: TGTGCCAGCAGTTACCCGGGCTGGAGCAATCAGCCCCAGCATTTT.